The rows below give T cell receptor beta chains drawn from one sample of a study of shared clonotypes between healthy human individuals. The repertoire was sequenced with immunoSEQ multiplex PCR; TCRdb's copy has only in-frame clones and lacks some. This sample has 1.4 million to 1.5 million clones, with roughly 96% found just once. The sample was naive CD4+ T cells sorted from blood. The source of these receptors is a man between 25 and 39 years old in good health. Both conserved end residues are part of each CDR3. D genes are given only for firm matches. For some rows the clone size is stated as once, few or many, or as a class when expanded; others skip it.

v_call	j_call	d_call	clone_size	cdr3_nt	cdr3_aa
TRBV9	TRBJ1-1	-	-	TGTGCCAGCAGCGTGGGGACGGTGAACACTGAAGCTTTCTTT	CASSVGTVNTEAFF
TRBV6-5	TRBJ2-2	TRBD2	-	TGTGCCAGCAGAAACACGGGGGGCACCGGGGAGCTGTTTTTT	CASRNTGGTGELFF
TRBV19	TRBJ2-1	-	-	TGTGCCAGTAGTTCTGGCCTTTGGGGGGAGTATAAGAATGAGCAGTTCTTC	CASSSGLWGEYKNEQFF
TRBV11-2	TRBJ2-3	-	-	TGTGCCAGCAGCTTAGGGATTTCTGTTGATACGCAGTATTTT	CASSLGISVDTQYF
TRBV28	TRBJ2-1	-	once	TGTGCCAGCAGCTCTGGGGCAGGGCCTATCTACAATGAGCAGTTCTTC	CASSSGAGPIYNEQFF
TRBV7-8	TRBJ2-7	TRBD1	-	TGTGCCAGCAGCTTAGCATCAGTGTGGACAGGACACTACGAGCAGTACTTC	CASSLASVWTGHYEQYF
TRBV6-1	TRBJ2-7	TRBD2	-	TGTGCCACTAGTAGGGGGCTAGCGGGAGGGTACGAGCAGTACTTC	CATSRGLAGGYEQYF
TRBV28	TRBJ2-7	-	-	TGTGCCAGCAGCCGAAGACAGAGCTTTAGCTCCTACGAGCAGTACTTC	CASSRRQSFSSYEQYF
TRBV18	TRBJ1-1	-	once	TGTGCCAGCTCATCACGTGGGAGAGGTCGGGACACTGAAGCTTTCTTT	CASSSRGRGRDTEAFF
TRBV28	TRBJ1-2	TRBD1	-	TGTGCCAGCAGCTCTCGTCCGGGACAGGGGGCCGGCTACACCTTC	CASSSRPGQGAGYTF
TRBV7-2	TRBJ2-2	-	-	TGTGCCAGCAGCGCGACAGCGACCGGGGAGCTGTTTTTT	CASSATATGELFF
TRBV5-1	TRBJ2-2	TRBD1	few	TGCGCCAGCAGCTTGGGACAGGGGGCCGGGGAGCTGTTTTTT	CASSLGQGAGELFF
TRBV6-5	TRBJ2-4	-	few	TGTGCCAGCAGTTACCTACAGGGAAACATTCAGTACTTC	CASSYLQGNIQYF
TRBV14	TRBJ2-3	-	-	TGTGCCAGCAGCCGCTCCCTGGCCACAGATACGCAGTATTTT	CASSRSLATDTQYF
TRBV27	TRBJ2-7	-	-	TGTGCCAGCAGTTTGAGGGAGAGGTACGAGCAGTACTTC	CASSLRERYEQYF
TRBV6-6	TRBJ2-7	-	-	TGTGCCAGCAGAGCCGTAATAGCCACCTACGAGCAGTACTTC	CASRAVIATYEQYF
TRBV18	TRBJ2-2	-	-	TGTGCCAGCTCACCTCCCACAGGGCTGAACACCGGGGAGCTGTTTTTT	CASSPPTGLNTGELFF
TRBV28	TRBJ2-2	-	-	TGTGCCAGCAGTTTGCCTTTCGCCGGGGAGCTGTTTTTT	CASSLPFAGELFF
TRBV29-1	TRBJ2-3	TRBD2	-	TGCAGCGTTGAAATGGTTCTAGCGGCAGATACGCAGTATTTT	CSVEMVLAADTQYF
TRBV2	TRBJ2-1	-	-	TGTGCCAGCAGTCAGGGTTATGAGCAGTTCTTC	CASSQGYEQFF